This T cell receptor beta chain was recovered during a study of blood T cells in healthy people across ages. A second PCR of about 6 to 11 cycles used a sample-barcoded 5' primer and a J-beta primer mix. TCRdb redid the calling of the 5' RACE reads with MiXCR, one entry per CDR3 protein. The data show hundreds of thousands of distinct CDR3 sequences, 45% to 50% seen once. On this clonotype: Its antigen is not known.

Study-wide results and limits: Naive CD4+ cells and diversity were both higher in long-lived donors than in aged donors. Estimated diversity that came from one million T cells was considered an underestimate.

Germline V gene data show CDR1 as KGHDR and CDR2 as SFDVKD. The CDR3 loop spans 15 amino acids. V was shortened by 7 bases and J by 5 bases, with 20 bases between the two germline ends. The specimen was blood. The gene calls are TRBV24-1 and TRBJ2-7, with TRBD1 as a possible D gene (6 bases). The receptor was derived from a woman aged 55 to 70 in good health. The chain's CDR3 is CATSDAGTSTDEQYF. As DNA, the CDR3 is TGTGCCACCAGCGATGCCGGGACATCGACTGACGAGCAGTACTTC.